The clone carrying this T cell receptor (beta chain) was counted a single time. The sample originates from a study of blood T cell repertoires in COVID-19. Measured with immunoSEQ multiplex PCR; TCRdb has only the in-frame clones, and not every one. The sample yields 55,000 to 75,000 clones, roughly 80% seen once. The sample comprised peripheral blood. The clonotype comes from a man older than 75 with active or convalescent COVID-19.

CDR3 loop: CASSREEYEQFF. The CDR3 coding sequence is TGTGCCAGCAGCCGAGAGGAATATGAGCAGTTCTTC. The V and J genes are TRBV2 and TRBJ2-1, with D hard to call. Germline CDR1 SNHLY, CDR2 FYNNEI. The CDR3 is 12 residues long. The ends were cut back, 6 bases at V and 8 bases at J, with 11 bases in the middle.